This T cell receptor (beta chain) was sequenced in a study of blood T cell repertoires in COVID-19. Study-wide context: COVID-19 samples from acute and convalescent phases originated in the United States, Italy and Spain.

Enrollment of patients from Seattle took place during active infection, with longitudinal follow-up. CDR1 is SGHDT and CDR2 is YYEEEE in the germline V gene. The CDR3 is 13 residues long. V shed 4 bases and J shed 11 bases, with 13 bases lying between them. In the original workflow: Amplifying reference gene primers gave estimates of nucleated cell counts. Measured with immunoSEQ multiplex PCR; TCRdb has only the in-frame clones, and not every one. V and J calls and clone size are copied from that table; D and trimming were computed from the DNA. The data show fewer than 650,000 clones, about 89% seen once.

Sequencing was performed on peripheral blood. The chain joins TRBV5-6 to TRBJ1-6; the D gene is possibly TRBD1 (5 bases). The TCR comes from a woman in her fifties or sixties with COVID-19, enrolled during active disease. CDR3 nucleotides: TGTGCCAGCAGCCCGGATTCGGGGGCACCCCTCCACTTT. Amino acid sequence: CASSPDSGAPLHF.